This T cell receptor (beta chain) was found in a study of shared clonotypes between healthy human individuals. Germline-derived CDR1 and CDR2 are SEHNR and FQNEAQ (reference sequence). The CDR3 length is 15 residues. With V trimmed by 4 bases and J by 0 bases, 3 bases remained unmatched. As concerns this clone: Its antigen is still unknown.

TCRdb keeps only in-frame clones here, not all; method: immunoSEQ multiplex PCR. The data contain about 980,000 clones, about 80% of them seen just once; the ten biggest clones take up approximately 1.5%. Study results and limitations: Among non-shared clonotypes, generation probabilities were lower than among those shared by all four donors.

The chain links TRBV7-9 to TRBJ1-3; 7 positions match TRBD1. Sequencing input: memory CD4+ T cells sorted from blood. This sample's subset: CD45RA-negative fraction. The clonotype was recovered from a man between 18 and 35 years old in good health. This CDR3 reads CASSSDRDSGNTIYF. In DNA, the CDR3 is TGTGCCAGCAGCTCCGACAGGGACTCTGGAAACACCATATATTTT.